This TCR beta chain originates from a study of OX40 agonist ivuxolimab in advanced cancers. Germline CDR1 reads SGDLS; CDR2 reads YYNGEE. This CDR3 region has 17 residues. V lost 2 bases, J lost 6 bases, and 13 bases stayed unmatched. Measured with immunoSEQ multiplex PCR; TCRdb has only the in-frame clones, and not every one. The repertoire holds 150,000 to 190,000 clones, approximately 94% seen once, with about 0.31% in the top ten. The TCR sequence derives from an adult with an advanced solid tumor such as melanoma, head and neck, liver or kidney cancer. The specimen comprised CD4+ or CD8+ T cells sorted from blood, sampled in a trial of the OX40 agonist ivuxolimab. V gene TRBV9 combines with J gene TRBJ1-2, with 10 bases lining up with TRBD1. CDR3 protein: CASSVGTGVPSRNGYTF. The CDR3 DNA is TGTGCCAGCAGCGTCGGGACAGGGGTCCCCTCCCGGAATGGCTACACCTTC. The complete variable domain, with remaining parts taken from reference TRBV9 and TRBJ1-2, reads DSGVTQTPKHLITATGQRVTLRCSPRSGDLSVYWYQQSLDQGLQFLIQYYNGEERAKGNILERFSAQQFPDLHSELNLSSLELGDSALYFCASSVGTGVPSRNGYTFGSGTRLTVV.